The 15 T cell receptor beta chains below were found in one sample sequenced in a study of early T cells in non-severe SARS-CoV-2 infection. Each CDR3 protein gets one entry after TCRdb re-called the 5' RACE reads with MiXCR. This repertoire shows about 52,000 distinct CDR3 sequences, 9.5% to 11% found once; its top ten account for under 15%. Sequencing used whole blood. The receptors here all came from an adult who was a healthcare worker with PCR-confirmed SARS-CoV-2 infection or an uninfected control (not recorded which).

The table lists this clonotype with a few counts. The chain recombines TRBV20-1 with TRBJ1-6; no clear D. The CDR3 totals 16 residues. Germline CDR1 reads DFQATT; CDR2 reads SNEGSKA (reference sequence). V gave up 2 bases and J gave up 5 bases, with 16 bases separating them. CDR3 sequence: CSARSLLGSNNSPLHF. CDR3 nucleotide sequence: TGCAGTGCTAGATCCCTGTTGGGGAGTAATAATTCACCCCTCCACTTT.

This clonotype has just a few counts. This rearrangement joins TRBV9 to TRBJ2-5; D is perhaps TRBD2 (6 bases). This CDR3 is built from 14 residues. V was trimmed by 2 bases and J by 2 bases, leaving 10 bases between them. Germline V gene data show CDR1 as SGDLS and CDR2 as YYNGEE. The CDR3 sequence: CASSVGTLQETQYF. The CDR3 nucleotides are TGTGCCAGCAGCGTCGGGACTCTTCAAGAGACCCAGTACTTC.

In this sample, this clonotype turned up many times. This chain joins TRBV3-1 and TRBJ2-7; D is unclear. In germline, CDR1 is LGHDT, CDR2 YNNKEL (reference sequence). This CDR3 comprises 14 residues. Trimming left V 1 base short and J 4 bases short, with 11 bases between. CDR3 nucleotide sequence: TGTGCCAGCAGCCAAGGGTCTGCTGGGTACGAGCAGTACTTC. Its translation: CASSQGSAGYEQYF.

This clonotype has a handful of counts. This chain connects TRBV5-6 to TRBJ2-3; TRBD1 matches 9 bases. CDR1 and CDR2 (germline): SGHDT, YYEEEE. This CDR3 region has 15 residues. The V segment lost 2 bases and the J segment 4 bases; nucleotides outside the gene matches: 5. The CDR3 here is CASSFWDRDADTQYF. The DNA for the CDR3 is TGTGCCAGCAGCTTTTGGGACAGGGACGCAGATACGCAGTATTTT. The full variable domain, its missing parts supplied by reference TRBV5-6 and TRBJ2-3, is DAGVTQSPTHLIKTRGQQVTLRCSPKSGHDTVSWYQQALGQGPQFIFQYYEEEERQRGNFPDRFSGHQFPNYSSELNVNALLLGDSALYLCASSFWDRDADTQYFGPGTRLTVL.

This clonotype was recorded a few times. The genes are TRBV18 and TRBJ2-2; D might be TRBD1 (5 bases). CDR3 length equals 17 residues. Per germline, CDR1 KGHSH and CDR2 LQKENI. V lost 3 bases to trimming and J lost 1 base, with 15 bases between them. As DNA, the CDR3 is TGTGCCAGCTCACCGTCGTGGGGCGCGATGAACACCGGGGAGCTGTTTTTT. Encoded protein: CASSPSWGAMNTGELFF.

This clonotype was found many times. This rearrangement joins TRBV15 to TRBJ1-6; D may be TRBD1 (6 bases). This CDR3 contains 16 residues. V was pared by 4 bases and J by 7 bases, with 17 bases between. Looked up from germline, CDR1 is LNHNV and CDR2 is YYDKDF (reference sequence). In DNA, the CDR3 is TGTGCCACCAGCATGGGGTGGGCAGGGGCGAATTCACCCCTCCACTTT. This translates into CATSMGWAGANSPLHF.

This chain links TRBV10-3 with TRBJ1-2; 8 nucleotides agree with TRBD1. The CDR3 length is 13 residues. CDR1 and CDR2 from the germline V gene are ENHRY and SYGVKD. Germline trimming cut 10 bases from V and 0 bases from J; bases unmatched to any gene: 4. The CDR3 region has the DNA TGTGCCACCCGGACAGGGACTAACTATGGCTACACCTTC. Its protein product is CATRTGTNYGYTF.

This clonotype appeared many times. This chain joins TRBV7-9 and TRBJ2-5, with TRBD2 matching 7 bases. This CDR3 is built from 15 residues. Germline assignment: CDR1 SEHNR and CDR2 FQNEAQ (reference sequence). V gave up 0 bases and J gave up 0 bases; unmatched junction bases: 1. The DNA of the CDR3 is TGTGCCAGCAGCTTAGCCAGCGGGAACCAAGAGACCCAGTACTTC. This sequence encodes CASSLASGNQETQYF.

The gene calls are TRBV28 and TRBJ1-6; 7 bases are a match to TRBD1. Losses at the gene ends were 6 bases for V and 10 bases for J; bases not matched to a gene: 9. The germline V gene has CDR1 MDHEN and CDR2 SYDVKM. The CDR3 length is 14 residues. CDR3 sequence: CASRIGRGLSPLHF. DNA of the CDR3: TGTGCCAGCAGAATTGGGAGGGGGCTCTCACCCCTCCACTTT.

The table lists this clonotype with a few counts. The V gene is TRBV6-6, the J gene TRBJ2-7; D is uncertain. The CDR3 is 14 amino acids. CDR1 MNHNY and CDR2 SVGAGI come from the germline V gene (reference sequence). Deletions cut 2 bases from V and 2 bases from J, with 10 bases between. CDR3 DNA sequence: TGTGCCAGCAGTTACGAGGCGGCACCCTACGAGCAGTACTTC. It translates to CASSYEAAPYEQYF.

This clonotype was counted many times. The genes are TRBV11-2 and TRBJ2-1, with D unresolved. The germline gives CDR1 SGHAT, CDR2 FQNNGV. V lost 5 bases and J 3 bases, leaving 11 bases between the germline ends. The CDR3 consists of 14 residues. CDR3 DNA: TGTGCCAGCAGCCCGACCCCGGACTACAATGAGCAGTTCTTC. The encoded protein is CASSPTPDYNEQFF.

At least ten counts were recorded for this clonotype. The genes are TRBV7-9 and TRBJ2-7; 7 bases match TRBD1. J lost 3 bases, V lost 5 bases, and 10 bases had no gene match. The CDR3 is 15 residues long. The germline CDR1 and CDR2 sequences are SEHNR and FQNEAQ (reference sequence). CDR3 in DNA: TGTGCCAGCAGCGAGGGTGCAGGGGGAAGCTACGAGCAGTACTTC. Protein product: CASSEGAGGSYEQYF.

This clonotype has at least ten counts. The chain carries TRBV6-5 and TRBJ2-5; D gene ambiguous. Germline CDR1 and CDR2: MNHEY and SVGAGI. Trimming shortened V by 5 bases and J by 5 bases, and 12 bases separated the two germline ends. This CDR3 has 13 amino acids. CDR3 region: CASSSARVETQYF. Here the CDR3 DNA reads TGTGCCAGCAGTAGCGCCAGAGTCGAGACCCAGTACTTC.

This clonotype was seen at least ten times. The chain employs TRBV6-5 and TRBJ1-2, with TRBD1 matching 9 bases. V trimming: 6 bases; J trimming: 5 bases; junction bases outside the gene matches: 4. The CDR3 loop spans 13 amino acids. The germline CDR1 and CDR2 sequences are MNHEY and SVGAGI. CDR3 bases: TGTGCCAGCAGGGGGGGACAGGGATATGGCTACACCTTC. Translating gives CASRGGQGYGYTF.

In this sample, this clonotype turned up a few times. The genes are TRBV6-1 and TRBJ2-6; 7 bases map to TRBD1. CDR1 and CDR2 (germline): MNHNS, SASEGT. J lost 0 bases, V lost 7 bases, and 9 bases had no gene match. CDR3 size: 17 residues. DNA for the CDR3: TGTGCCAGCATCGGGACAGTATACTCCTCTGGGGCCAACGTCCTGACTTTC. Its translation is CASIGTVYSSGANVLTF.